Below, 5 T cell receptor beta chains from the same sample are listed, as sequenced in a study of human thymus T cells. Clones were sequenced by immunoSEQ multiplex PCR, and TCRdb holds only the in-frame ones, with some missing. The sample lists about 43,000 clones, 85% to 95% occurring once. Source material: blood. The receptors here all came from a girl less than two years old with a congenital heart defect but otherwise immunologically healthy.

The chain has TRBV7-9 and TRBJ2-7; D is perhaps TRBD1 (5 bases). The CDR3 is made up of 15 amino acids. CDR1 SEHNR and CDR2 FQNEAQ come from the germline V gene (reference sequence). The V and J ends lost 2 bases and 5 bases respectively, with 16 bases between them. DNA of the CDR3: TGTGCCAGCAGCTTAACTTATCCAGGGAAAAACGAGCAGTACTTC. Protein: CASSLTYPGKNEQYF.

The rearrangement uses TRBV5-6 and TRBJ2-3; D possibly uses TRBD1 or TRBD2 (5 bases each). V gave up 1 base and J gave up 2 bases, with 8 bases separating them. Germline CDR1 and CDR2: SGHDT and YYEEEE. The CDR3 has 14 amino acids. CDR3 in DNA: TGTGCCAGCAGCTTGTGGGACGTCACAGATACGCAGTATTTT. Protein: CASSLWDVTDTQYF. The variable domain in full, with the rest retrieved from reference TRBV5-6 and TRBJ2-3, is DAGVTQSPTHLIKTRGQQVTLRCSPKSGHDTVSWYQQALGQGPQFIFQYYEEEERQRGNFPDRFSGHQFPNYSSELNVNALLLGDSALYLCASSLWDVTDTQYFGPGTRLTVL.

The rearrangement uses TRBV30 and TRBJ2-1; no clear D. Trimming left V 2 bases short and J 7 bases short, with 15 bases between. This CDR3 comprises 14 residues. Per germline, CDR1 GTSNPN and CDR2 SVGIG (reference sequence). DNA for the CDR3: TGTGCCTGGAGTTTGGTGACCCCGAAGAATGAGCAGTTCTTC. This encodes CAWSLVTPKNEQFF.

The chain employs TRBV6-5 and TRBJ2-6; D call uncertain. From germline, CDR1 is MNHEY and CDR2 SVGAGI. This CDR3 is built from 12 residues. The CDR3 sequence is CVRVSGANVLTF. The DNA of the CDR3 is TGTGTCCGGGTCTCTGGGGCCAACGTCCTGACTTTC.

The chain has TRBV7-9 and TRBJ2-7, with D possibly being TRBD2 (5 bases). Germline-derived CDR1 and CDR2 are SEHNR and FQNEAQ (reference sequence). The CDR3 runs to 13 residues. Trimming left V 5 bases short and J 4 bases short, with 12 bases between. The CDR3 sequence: CASSRVRDYEQYF. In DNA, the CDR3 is TGTGCCAGCAGCCGAGTCCGGGATTACGAGCAGTACTTC.